These T cell receptor beta chains were read from a single sample in a study of identical twins. TCRdb re-called the 5' RACE reads with MiXCR, one entry per CDR3 protein. This table has around 250,000 distinct CDR3 sequences, about an eighth appearing once. These data also formed part of another study, on yellow fever vaccine responses in identical twins.

What was sequenced was memory (CD45RO+) T cells sorted from blood. The receptors derive from a young woman in good health. Each CDR3 is given with its conserved first and last residue. Each record gives: clone size, V gene, CDR3 length, J gene, D gene, CDR3 protein, CDR3 DNA. D genes are given only for firm matches. Size is stated for part of the rows, as once, few or many counts, or as a class when the clone is expanded.

.,TRBV20-1,15,TRBJ2-2,TRBD1,CSARSGQGDTGELFF,TGCAGCGCCCGGTCGGGACAGGGGGACACCGGGGAGCTGTTTTTT
.,TRBV5-1,14,TRBJ2-5,TRBD2,CASSLAGGAETQYF,TGCGCCAGCAGCTTAGCGGGAGGCGCGGAGACCCAGTACTTC
few,TRBV6-2/TRBV6-3,12,TRBJ2-7,.,CASSYSMGAQYF,TGTGCCAGCAGTTACTCGATGGGCGCACAGTACTTC
few,TRBV19,13,TRBJ2-2,.,CATAFRGTGELFF,TGTGCCACCGCCTTTCGGGGGACCGGGGAGCTGTTTTTT
few,TRBV5-1,13,TRBJ2-5,.,CASSLDMEETQYF,TGCGCCAGCAGCTTGGACATGGAAGAGACCCAGTACTTC
few,TRBV10-3,17,TRBJ2-1,TRBD2,CAIRPGTSGFIRDEQFF,TGTGCCATCAGACCCGGGACTAGCGGGTTCATACGGGATGAGCAGTTCTTC
few,TRBV20-1,12,TRBJ2-7,.,CSAPDSAYEQYF,TGCAGTGCCCCAGACAGTGCCTACGAGCAGTACTTC
.,TRBV28,14,TRBJ2-1,.,CASSFFSGYNEQFF,TGTGCCAGCAGTTTTTTTAGCGGCTACAATGAGCAGTTCTTC
.,TRBV7-9,15,TRBJ2-1,.,CASSWGRSSYNEQFF,TGTGCCAGCAGCTGGGGCAGGAGCTCCTACAATGAGCAGTTCTTC
.,TRBV11-2,14,TRBJ2-3,TRBD2,CASSRGGVSDTQYF,TGTGCCAGCAGCCGCGGGGGGGTCTCGGATACGCAGTATTTT
many,TRBV4-2,14,TRBJ2-2,.,CASSQGYGDGELFF,TGTGCCAGCAGCCAAGGTTACGGAGACGGGGAGCTGTTTTTT
few,TRBV10-1,14,TRBJ1-3,.,CASTVRVTGNTIYF,TGCGCCAGCACAGTCCGGGTAACTGGAAACACCATATATTTT
many,TRBV12-3/TRBV12-4,15,TRBJ2-1,TRBD2,CASSYLAGEGNEQFF,TGTGCCAGCAGTTATTTAGCGGGAGAGGGCAATGAGCAGTTCTTC
many,TRBV19,16,TRBJ1-2,.,CASKGRDDFLNYGYTF,TGTGCCAGTAAGGGCAGGGACGACTTTCTTAACTATGGCTACACCTTC
many,TRBV7-9,14,TRBJ2-2,TRBD1,CASSVTGLAGELFF,TGTGCCAGCAGCGTGACAGGGTTGGCCGGGGAGCTGTTTTTT
many,TRBV29-1,13,TRBJ1-2,TRBD1,CSVESGTVSGYTF,TGCAGCGTTGAATCGGGGACAGTCAGTGGCTACACCTTC
many,TRBV27,13,TRBJ1-5,.,CASRGPPYQPQHF,TGTGCCAGCAGAGGACCGCCGTATCAGCCCCAGCATTTT
.,TRBV2,13,TRBJ2-7,.,CASSALQQGEQYF,TGTGCCAGCAGTGCTTTGCAACAGGGTGAGCAGTACTTC
.,TRBV29-1,11,TRBJ2-7,.,CSVVAGYEQYF,TGCAGCGTTGTCGCAGGTTACGAGCAGTACTTC
.,TRBV20-1,14,TRBJ2-2,TRBD2,CSVPSGGFTGELFF,TGCAGTGTACCTAGCGGGGGTTTCACCGGGGAGCTGTTTTTT
few,TRBV18,15,TRBJ2-1,.,CASSPDDRSISEQFF,TGTGCCAGCTCACCGGATGACAGGTCGATAAGCGAGCAGTTCTTC
few,TRBV9,13,TRBJ2-3,.,CASSGIRTDTQYF,TGTGCCAGCAGTGGGATACGCACAGATACGCAGTATTTT
.,TRBV11-1,19,TRBJ2-1,TRBD2,CASSTRRGLAGVSYNEQFF,TGTGCCAGCAGCACCCGAAGAGGACTAGCGGGGGTATCCTACAATGAGCAGTTCTTC
few,TRBV7-2,12,TRBJ2-3,TRBD2,CASSRTRGLWYF,TGTGCCAGCAGCCGGACTAGGGGCTTGTGGTATTTT
many,TRBV28,14,TRBJ2-5,TRBD2,CASSGEGRGETQYF,TGTGCCAGCAGTGGGGAGGGGAGGGGAGAGACCCAGTACTTC
few,TRBV3-1,14,TRBJ2-5,TRBD2,CATSDSGGGETQYF,TGTGCCACAAGCGACAGCGGGGGAGGGGAGACCCAGTACTTC
many,TRBV11-1,18,TRBJ2-1,TRBD2,CASSFQLGVAGTYNEQFF,TGTGCCAGCAGCTTCCAACTGGGGGTAGCGGGCACCTACAATGAGCAGTTCTTC
few,TRBV4-2,15,TRBJ2-6,.,CASSQEGTGANVLTF,TGTGCCAGCAGCCAAGAGGGAACTGGGGCCAACGTCCTGACTTTC
few,TRBV6-5,11,TRBJ1-1,.,CASSYGDSSFF,TGTGCCAGCAGTTACGGAGACAGTTCTTTCTTT
few,TRBV20-1,13,TRBJ2-2,.,CSAREPVTGELFF,TGCAGTGCTAGGGAGCCAGTCACCGGGGAGCTGTTTTTT
.,TRBV20-1,16,TRBJ2-3,TRBD2,CSARDEAGGSTDTQYF,TGCAGTGCTAGAGATGAGGCGGGGGGGAGCACAGATACGCAGTATTTT
many,TRBV24-1,15,TRBJ2-1,.,CATSEATDPPYEQFF,TGTGCCACCAGTGAGGCTACGGACCCCCCCTATGAGCAGTTCTTC
.,TRBV7-2,15,TRBJ2-7,.,CASSLKGYNTYEQYF,TGTGCCAGCAGCTTAAAGGGCTACAACACCTACGAGCAGTACTTC
.,TRBV30,16,TRBJ2-2,TRBD1,CAWSGLRDRVTGELFF,TGTGCCTGGAGCGGTTTGCGGGACAGGGTCACCGGGGAGCTGTTTTTT
few,TRBV27,17,TRBJ2-2,.,CASNTLPGFANTGELFF,TGTGCCAGCAATACCCTCCCCGGGTTCGCGAACACCGGGGAGCTGTTTTTT
.,TRBV20-1,15,TRBJ1-6,TRBD1,CSATDRGRKNSPLHF,TGCAGTGCTACGGACAGGGGGCGTAAGAATTCACCCCTCCACTTT
.,TRBV7-2,16,TRBJ2-1,TRBD1,CASSLNRGFSYNEQFF,TGTGCCAGCAGCCTAAACAGGGGGTTCTCCTACAATGAGCAGTTCTTC
few,TRBV5-1,17,TRBJ1-4,TRBD1,CASSGGTGLATNEKLFF,TGCGCCAGCAGCGGAGGGACAGGCCTTGCAACTAATGAAAAACTGTTTTTT
few,TRBV6-1,14,TRBJ2-3,.,CASSPWGDTDTQYF,TGTGCCAGCAGCCCCTGGGGGGACACAGATACGCAGTATTTT
.,TRBV20-1,14,TRBJ2-1,.,CSGPGLLLGNEQFF,TGCAGTGGGCCGGGACTCCTTCTTGGGAATGAGCAGTTCTTC
few,TRBV10-3,14,TRBJ1-4,TRBD1,CASRTGSANEKLFF,TGTGCCTCACGGACAGGATCGGCTAATGAAAAACTGTTTTTT
few,TRBV27,13,TRBJ1-4,TRBD1,CASRDRGQEKLFF,TGTGCCAGCAGGGACAGGGGGCAAGAAAAACTGTTTTTT
few,TRBV28,15,TRBJ2-7,.,CASTPPGSPSYEQYF,TGTGCCAGCACCCCCCCCGGGTCTCCCTCCTACGAGCAGTACTTC
many,TRBV4-3,17,TRBJ2-1,TRBD2,CASSPALTSGRRGEQFF,TGCGCCAGCAGCCCAGCCTTAACTAGCGGGAGACGAGGTGAGCAGTTCTTC
.,TRBV10-3,18,TRBJ2-1,TRBD1,CAIRGTGEEISSYNEQFF,TGTGCCATCAGGGGGACAGGGGAAGAGATTAGCTCCTACAATGAGCAGTTCTTC
few,TRBV10-3,14,TRBJ1-6,.,CAISGRDTNSPLHF,TGTGCCATCAGTGGACGGGACACTAATTCACCCCTCCACTTT
many,TRBV7-8,14,TRBJ2-1,.,CASSPTGRGNEQFF,TGTGCCAGCAGCCCGACAGGGAGGGGCAATGAGCAGTTCTTC
few,TRBV12-3/TRBV12-4,14,TRBJ2-7,TRBD1,CASSTGQGAFEQYF,TGTGCCAGCAGTACAGGACAGGGGGCTTTCGAGCAGTACTTC
few,TRBV12-3/TRBV12-4,16,TRBJ2-3,TRBD1,CASSKDRGGTTDTQYF,TGTGCCAGCAGCAAGGACAGGGGAGGGACCACAGATACGCAGTATTTT
few,TRBV5-5,17,TRBJ2-3,.,CASSPGRRDYMPDTQYF,TGTGCCAGCAGCCCGGGGAGGCGGGATTATATGCCAGATACGCAGTATTTT
many,TRBV3-1,14,TRBJ1-6,.,CASSQGGFNSPLHF,TGTGCCAGCAGCCAAGGAGGATTTAATTCACCCCTCCACTTT
few,TRBV5-1,17,TRBJ2-1,TRBD2,CASSLVSPSGVYNEQFF,TGCGCCAGCAGCTTGGTATCGCCTAGCGGGGTTTACAATGAGCAGTTCTTC
.,TRBV7-2,14,TRBJ1-1,.,CASSLLHVNTEAFF,TGTGCCAGCAGCTTATTACACGTAAACACTGAAGCTTTCTTT
.,TRBV6-2/TRBV6-3,15,TRBJ2-3,.,CASSPLGRDTDTQYF,TGTGCCAGCAGTCCCCTTGGCAGGGACACAGATACGCAGTATTTT
few,TRBV7-6,14,TRBJ1-5,.,CASSFRQVGQPQHF,TGTGCCAGCAGCTTTAGACAGGTGGGACAGCCCCAGCATTTT